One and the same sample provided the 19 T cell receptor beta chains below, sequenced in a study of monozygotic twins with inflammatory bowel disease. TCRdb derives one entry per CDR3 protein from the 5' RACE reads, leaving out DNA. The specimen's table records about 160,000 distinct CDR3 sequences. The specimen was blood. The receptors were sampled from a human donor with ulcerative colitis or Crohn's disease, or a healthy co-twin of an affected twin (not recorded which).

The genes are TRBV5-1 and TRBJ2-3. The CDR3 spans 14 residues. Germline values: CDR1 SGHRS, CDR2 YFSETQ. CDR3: CASSLMATPDTQYF.

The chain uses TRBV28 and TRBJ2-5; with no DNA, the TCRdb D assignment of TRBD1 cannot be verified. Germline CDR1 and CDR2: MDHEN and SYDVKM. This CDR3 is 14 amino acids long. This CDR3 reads CASRRTGGEETQYF.

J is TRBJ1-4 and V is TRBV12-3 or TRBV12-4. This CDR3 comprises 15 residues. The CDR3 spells CASSLRVATNEKLFF.

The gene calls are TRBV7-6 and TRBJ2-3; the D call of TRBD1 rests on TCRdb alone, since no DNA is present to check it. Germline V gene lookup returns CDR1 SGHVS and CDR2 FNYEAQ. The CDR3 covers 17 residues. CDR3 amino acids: CASSLGPGGVVTDTQYF.

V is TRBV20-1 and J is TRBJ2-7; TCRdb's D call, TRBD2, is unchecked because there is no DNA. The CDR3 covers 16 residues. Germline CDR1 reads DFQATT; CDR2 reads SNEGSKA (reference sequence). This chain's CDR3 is CSARDRASRITYEQYF.

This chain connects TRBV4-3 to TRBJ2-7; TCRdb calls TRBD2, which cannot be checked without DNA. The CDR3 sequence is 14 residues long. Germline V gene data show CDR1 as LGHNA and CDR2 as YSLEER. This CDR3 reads CASSQVAGAGEQYF.

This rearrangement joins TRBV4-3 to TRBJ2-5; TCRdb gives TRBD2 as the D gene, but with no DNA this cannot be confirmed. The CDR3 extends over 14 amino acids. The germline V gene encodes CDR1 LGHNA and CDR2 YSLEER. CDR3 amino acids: CASSQDSLQETQYF.

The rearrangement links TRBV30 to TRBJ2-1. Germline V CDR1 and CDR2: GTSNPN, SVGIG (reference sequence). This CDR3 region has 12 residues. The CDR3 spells CAWSNSYNEQFF.

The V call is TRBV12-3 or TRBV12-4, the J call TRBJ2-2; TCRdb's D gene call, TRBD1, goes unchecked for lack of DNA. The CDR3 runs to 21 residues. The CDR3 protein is CASSSTGGITFSPENTGELFF.

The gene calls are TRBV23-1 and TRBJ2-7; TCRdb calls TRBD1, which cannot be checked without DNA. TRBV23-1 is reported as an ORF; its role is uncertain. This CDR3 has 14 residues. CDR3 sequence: CASSQFTGFYEQYF.

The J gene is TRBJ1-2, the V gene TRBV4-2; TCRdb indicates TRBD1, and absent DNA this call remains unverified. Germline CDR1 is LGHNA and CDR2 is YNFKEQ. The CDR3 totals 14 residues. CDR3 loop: CASSQVGTLYGYTF.

CDR3 protein: CASGQAGRNTEAFF. This chain connects TRBV5-4 to TRBJ1-1. Looked up from germline, CDR1 is SGHNT and CDR2 is YYREEE (reference sequence). The CDR3 totals 14 residues.

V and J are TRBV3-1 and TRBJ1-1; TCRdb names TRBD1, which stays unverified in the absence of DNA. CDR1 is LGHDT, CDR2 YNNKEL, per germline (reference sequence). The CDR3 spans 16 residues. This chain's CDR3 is CASSQDVGAWGTEAFF.

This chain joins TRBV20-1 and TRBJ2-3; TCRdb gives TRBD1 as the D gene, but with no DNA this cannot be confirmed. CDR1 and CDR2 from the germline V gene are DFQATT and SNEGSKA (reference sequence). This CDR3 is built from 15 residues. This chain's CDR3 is CSAVPRDRATDTQYF.

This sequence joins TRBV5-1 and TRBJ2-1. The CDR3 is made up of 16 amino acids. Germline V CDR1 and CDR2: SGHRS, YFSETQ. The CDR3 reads CASSLMEDSYDREQFF. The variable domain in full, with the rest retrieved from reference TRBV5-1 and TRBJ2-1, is KAGVTQTPRYLIKTRGQQVTLSCSPISGHRSVSWYQQTPGQGLQFLFEYFSETQRNKGNFPGRFSGRQFSNSRSEMNVSTLELGDSALYLCASSLMEDSYDREQFFGPGTRLTVL.

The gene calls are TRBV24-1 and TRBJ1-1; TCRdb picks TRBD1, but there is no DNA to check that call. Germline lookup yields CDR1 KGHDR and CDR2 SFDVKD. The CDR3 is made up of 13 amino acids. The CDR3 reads CATSDFGTGEAFF.

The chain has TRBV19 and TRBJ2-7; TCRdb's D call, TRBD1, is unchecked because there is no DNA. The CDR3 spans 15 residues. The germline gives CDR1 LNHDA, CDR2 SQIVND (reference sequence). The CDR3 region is CASSIGGDDSYEQYF.

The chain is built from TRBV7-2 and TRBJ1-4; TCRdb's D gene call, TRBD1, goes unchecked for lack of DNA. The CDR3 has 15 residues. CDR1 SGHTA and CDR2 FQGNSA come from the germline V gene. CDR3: CASSTMTGENEKLFF.

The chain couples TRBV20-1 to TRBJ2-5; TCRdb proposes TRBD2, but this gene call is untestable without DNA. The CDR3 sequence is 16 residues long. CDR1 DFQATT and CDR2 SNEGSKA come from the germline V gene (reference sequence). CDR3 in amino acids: CSARDFASGLQETQYF.